A selection of T cell receptor beta chains follows, all from one sample in a study of tumor and adjacent non-tumor tissue in lung cancer. MiXCR was run by TCRdb on the multiplex PCR reads, yielding one entry per CDR3 protein. The data contain 200,000 to 250,000 distinct CDR3 sequences, less than 80% of them seen just once; the ten biggest clones take up under 30%. The sequencing input was lung tumor tissue. Receptors originate from a man aged 60 to 69 with non-small cell lung cancer. CDR3s include the opening cysteine and the closing phenylalanine or tryptophan. D genes are given only for firm matches.

>.|TRBJ1-4|TRBV11-2
CASDTGLNEKLFF
>.|TRBJ1-6|TRBV11-2
CASSLDPGTTPLHF
>.|TRBJ1-5|TRBV5-6
CASSFSGTNQPQHF
>TRBD2|TRBJ2-3|TRBV20-1
CSASGKAGRDTRYF
>.|TRBJ2-1|TRBV20-1
CSARSLTGSYNGQFF
>.|TRBJ1-1|TRBV10-3
CSISRQNTEAFF
>TRBD1|TRBJ2-5|TRBV7-8
CACSLSGQGGIGIQYF
>.|TRBJ1-4|TRBV6-5
CASSPAPWISEKLFF
>TRBD2|TRBJ2-1|TRBV5-4
CASSPTGTSGRANF
>.|TRBJ1-1|TRBV6-6
CASSYSGTDLVDTEAFF
>.|TRBJ1-4|TRBV12-3/TRBV12-4
CASSIPMEVSEKLFF
>.|TRBJ1-5|TRBV12-3/TRBV12-4
CASRAGQGAYQPQHF
>.|TRBJ1-2|TRBV20-1
CTADRNGYTF
>.|TRBJ1-5|TRBV20-1
CCAIEKKGTNNQPQHF
>.|TRBJ2-1|TRBV4-3
CASSTGVSSDEQFF
>TRBD1|TRBJ2-7|TRBV9
CASSVSGGDSSYEQYF
>TRBD1|TRBJ1-1|TRBV20-1
CSARVPTGADPEAFF
>.|TRBJ1-3|TRBV11-2
CANSLTSRDSGGNTIYF
>.|TRBJ1-6|TRBV20-1
CSARECHRSYNSPLHF
>.|TRBJ2-7|TRBV6-5
CASGDGGVTRYEQYF
>.|TRBJ2-7|TRBV11-2
CASSSTEGAVSEQYF
>.|TRBJ2-3|TRBV5-4
CASSEIVGGRTDTQYF
>TRBD2|TRBJ2-1|TRBV20-1
CSASWLAGGLHNEQFF
>TRBD1|TRBJ1-1|TRBV7-9
CASSPRDRAFEFQYLNTEAFF
>.|TRBJ2-1|TRBV7-9
CASSLAVVKRNNEQFF
>.|TRBJ1-5|TRBV20-1
CSASRTGNQLQHF
>TRBD1|TRBJ1-4|TRBV4-1
CASSQKRGQDEKLFF
>.|.|TRBV20-1
CSALAGRVNEPQYF
>.|TRBJ2-1|TRBV20-1
CTTRSPLRGNNEQFF
>TRBD1|TRBJ1-5|TRBV4-1
CASSQSGQGGQPQHF
>TRBD1|TRBJ2-2|TRBV7-9
CASSSGQGHPGELFF
>.|TRBJ2-7|TRBV28
CASSFANSYEQYF
>.|TRBJ2-1|TRBV29-1
CSAGRDNEQFF
>.|TRBJ2-7|TRBV11-3
CASSPRDEAGQQYF
>TRBD2|TRBJ2-7|TRBV20-1
CSVSPGGRTYEQYF
>.|TRBJ2-3|TRBV11-2
CASRPAGLGTDTQYF
>TRBD2|TRBJ2-3|TRBV12-3/TRBV12-4
CASSLGVRGLAGGSNTDTQYF
>.|TRBJ2-1|TRBV20-1
CSAAQGVNEQFF
>.|TRBJ2-7|TRBV5-6
CASSLGFAGTERFASREQYF
>.|TRBJ1-6|TRBV19
CASSRGSSYNSPLHF
>.|TRBJ2-3|TRBV2
CASSERPDLSTDTQYF
>TRBD2|TRBJ2-3|TRBV11-2
CASITRTSVGTVTQYF
>.|TRBJ2-1|TRBV6-2/TRBV6-3
CASTRTGDSYNEQFF
>.|TRBJ1-1|TRBV7-9
CASSYSPSEAFF
>TRBD1|TRBJ1-5|TRBV6-2/TRBV6-3
CASSQQGGGQPQHF
>TRBD1|TRBJ1-5|TRBV6-5
CASGQGAHQPQHF
>.|TRBJ1-1|TRBV11-2
CASSFSGTSYNTEALF
>TRBD1|TRBJ1-2|TRBV20-1
CSARNAGGVDYGYTF
>.|TRBJ2-4|TRBV20-1
CNARPAGLGLQYF
>.|TRBJ1-6|TRBV20-1
CSARTPGPRGNSPLHF
>.|TRBJ1-4|TRBV5-5
CASSLAGTKNEQLFF
>TRBD2|TRBJ2-2|TRBV11-2
CASSPRTSGNSGELIF
>TRBD1|TRBJ2-5|TRBV6-5
CASERGLEETQYF
>TRBD1|TRBJ2-5|TRBV11-3
CASRLTGGLETQYF
>TRBD1|TRBJ1-1|TRBV20-1
CSDRDLGRGNTEVFF
>.|TRBJ2-6|TRBV12-3/TRBV12-4
CASSFLRLACGSGANVLTF
>TRBD2|TRBJ2-5|TRBV4-3
CASSQDRSTSGQETQYF
>.|TRBJ1-2|TRBV6-5
CTSRQTEPGGYTF
>.|TRBJ1-1|TRBV11-3
CASSPRGGRDTEAFF
>.|TRBJ2-3|TRBV7-9
CASRTGIGTDTQHF